The 19 T cell receptor beta chains below come from one sample, sequenced in a study of T-cell memory formation after mild COVID-19. A single record per CDR3 protein comes from TCRdb applying MiXCR to the 5' RACE reads. Seen here are more than 150,000 distinct CDR3 sequences, more than 9% observed once, and the top ten hold roughly 3.8%. Sample: PBMCs or a T cell subset sorted from them (not recorded which). All receptors come from a man aged 18 to 29 who had mild COVID-19 (a few samples of this study predate the infection). Cell type and time point are not known.

V gene TRBV11-2 combines with J gene TRBJ2-1, with D uncertain. Trimming pared 5 bases from V and 7 bases from J, leaving 18 bases between. The CDR3 spans 15 residues. Per the germline V gene, CDR1 is SGHAT and CDR2 is FQNNGV. The CDR3 here is CASSPENSFGNEQFF. CDR3 DNA: TGTGCCAGCAGCCCTGAGAACTCCTTTGGGAATGAGCAGTTCTTC. Full variable domain (remainder filled in from reference TRBV11-2 and TRBJ2-1): EAGVAQSPRYKIIEKRQSVAFWCNPISGHATLYWYQQILGQGPKLLIQFQNNGVVDDSQLPKDRFSAERLKGVDSTLKIQPAKLEDSAVYLCASSPENSFGNEQFFGPGTRLTVL.

The chain links TRBV14 to TRBJ2-2, with TRBD1 matching over 10 bases. The V and J ends lost 3 bases and 6 bases, in that order; junction bases with no gene match: 4. This CDR3 is built from 15 residues. The germline gives CDR1 SGHDN, CDR2 FVKESK. The chain's CDR3 is CASSQDRGYAGELFF. The CDR3 DNA follows: TGTGCCAGCAGCCAGGACAGGGGGTACGCCGGGGAGCTGTTTTTT. The variable domain in full, completed from reference TRBV14 and TRBJ2-2, reads EAGVTQFPSHSVIEKGQTVTLRCDPISGHDNLYWYRRVMGKEIKFLLHFVKESKQDESGMPNNRFLAERTGGTYSTLKVQPAELEDSGVYFCASSQDRGYAGELFFGEGSRLTVL.

The chain has TRBV3-1 and TRBJ1-1; perhaps TRBD1 as D (5 bases). Deletions cut 1 base from V and 7 bases from J, with 10 bases between. CDR1 is LGHDT and CDR2 is YNNKEL in the germline V gene (reference sequence). CDR3 length: 13 amino acids. CDR3 nucleotide sequence: TGTGCCAGCAGCCAAGTAGGGGTCTTTGAAGCTTTCTTT. The encoded protein is CASSQVGVFEAFF.

Regarding this clonotype: The conserved phenylalanine or tryptophan normally closing the CDR3 is absent here, so this likely arose from a read error. This chain connects TRBV11-2 to TRBJ1-2; unclear D gene. Trimming shortened V by 5 bases and J by 8 bases, and 15 bases separated the two germline ends. Per the germline V gene, CDR1 is SGHAT and CDR2 is FQNNGV. CDR3 length equals 13 residues. The CDR3 bases are TGTGCCAGCAGCGCAGGAGTGAATCGGGGCTACACCTTA. It encodes CASSAGVNRGYTL.

The chain links TRBV18 to TRBJ2-1; TRBD2 might be the D (6 bases). Per germline, CDR1 KGHSH and CDR2 LQKENI. Trimming removed 3 bases at V and 0 bases at J, with 12 bases between. The CDR3 covers 16 residues. CDR3 sequence reads: CASSPVRGSSYNEQFF. DNA of the CDR3: TGTGCCAGCTCACCCGTTCGGGGGAGCTCCTACAATGAGCAGTTCTTC.

This clonotype has a count of ten or more. CDR3 bases: TGCAGTGCCATCCGGACAGAGGGGGCCAACGTCCTGACTTTC. It is translated as CSAIRTEGANVLTF. This chain joins TRBV20-1 and TRBJ2-6; tentative D call: TRBD1 (6 bases). V was clipped by 6 bases and J by 4 bases, with 13 bases between them. The CDR3 contains 14 residues. Germline CDR1 is DFQATT and CDR2 is SNEGSKA (reference sequence).

CDR3 region: CASSQPGEKLFF. DNA of the CDR3: TGTGCCAGCAGCCAGCCGGGTGAAAAACTGTTTTTT. The chain couples TRBV7-9 to TRBJ1-4; D remains unclear. The CDR3 length is 12 residues. V shed 5 bases and J shed 7 bases, with 8 bases lying between them. Germline V lookup: CDR1 SEHNR, CDR2 FQNEAQ (reference sequence).

This clonotype was recorded a few times. The chain has TRBV4-3 and TRBJ2-5; weak D call: TRBD1 (6 bases). Trimming took off 1 base at V and 0 bases at J, with 12 bases between the two ends. This CDR3 comprises 16 residues. The germline CDR1 and CDR2 sequences are LGHNA and YSLEER. The chain's CDR3 is CASSQARGSYQETQYF. The CDR3 DNA sequence: TGCGCCAGCAGCCAAGCTAGGGGGAGTTACCAAGAGACCCAGTACTTC.

In this sample, this clonotype turned up a few times. The rearrangement joins TRBV19 to TRBJ2-5; 9 bases are shared with TRBD1. The CDR3 runs 14 residues. Germline assignment: CDR1 LNHDA and CDR2 SQIVND (reference sequence). V lost 11 bases, J lost 5 bases, and 12 bases stayed unmatched. CDR3 loop: CASRGGQGIETQYF. The CDR3 DNA reads as TGTGCCTCACGAGGTGGACAGGGGATCGAGACCCAGTACTTC.

In its sample, this clonotype was seen many times. The V and J genes are TRBV3-1 and TRBJ1-4; 7 bases map to TRBD1. J gave up 8 bases and V 5 bases, and 8 bases lay outside the gene matches. CDR3 length: 14 amino acids. Germline values: CDR1 LGHDT, CDR2 YNNKEL (reference sequence). The CDR3 is CASSLTGYYEKLFF. The CDR3 nucleotides read TGTGCCAGCAGCTTGACAGGGTACTACGAAAAACTGTTTTTT.

The chain couples TRBV12-5 to TRBJ2-5; 7 bases are a match to TRBD1. V lost 1 base and J lost 4; bases outside the gene matches: 0. Germline V lookup: CDR1 LGHNT, CDR2 FRNRAP. The CDR3 extends over 13 amino acids. CDR3 bases: TGTGCTAGTGGTTTGGCAGGGGGAGAGACCCAGTACTTC. This translates into CASGLAGGETQYF.

This clonotype occurred many times. The chain carries TRBV7-2 and TRBJ2-7; either TRBD1 or TRBD2 may supply D (5 bases each). The germline V gene encodes CDR1 SGHTA and CDR2 FQGNSA. The CDR3 is 14 amino acids. The V end lost 7 bases, the J end lost 6 bases, and 19 bases lay between the germline ends. CDR3 loop: CASTSTGHGGEQYF. The CDR3 region has the DNA TGTGCCAGCACCTCGACGGGGCATGGAGGCGAGCAGTACTTC.

This clonotype has ten or more counts. This rearrangement joins TRBV29-1 to TRBJ1-1, with 9 bases identical to TRBD1. In germline, CDR1 is SQVTM, CDR2 ANQGSEA. Losses at the gene ends were 5 bases for V and 5 bases for J; bases not matched to a gene: 9. The CDR3 spans 14 residues. CDR3 in amino acids: CSVQTGGADTEAFF. The CDR3 bases are TGCAGCGTTCAAACAGGGGGCGCAGATACTGAAGCTTTCTTT.

This clonotype showed up just a few times. The chain couples TRBV19 to TRBJ1-1; no definite D call. V was shortened by 0 bases and J by 0 bases, with 8 bases between the two germline ends. Per the germline V gene, CDR1 is LNHDA and CDR2 is SQIVND (reference sequence). This CDR3 comprises 15 residues. CDR3 residues: CASSIDRRMNTEAFF. The CDR3 DNA sequence: TGTGCCAGTAGTATAGATCGCAGGATGAACACTGAAGCTTTCTTT.

The table lists this clonotype with a few counts. The chain employs TRBV7-8 and TRBJ2-2, with 7 nucleotides matching TRBD1. The trim removed 1 base at V and 6 bases at J, leaving 11 bases unmatched. The CDR3 extends over 17 amino acids. Germline V lookup: CDR1 SGHVS, CDR2 FQNEAQ. The CDR3 sequence: CASSLVKERQGAGELFF. The CDR3 coding sequence is TGTGCCAGCAGCTTAGTTAAGGAGAGACAGGGCGCCGGGGAGCTGTTTTTT.

V is TRBV12-3 or TRBV12-4 and J is TRBJ2-1, with 10 bases lining up with TRBD2. This CDR3 comprises 15 residues. V dropped 2 bases and J dropped 9; count of bases not matched to a gene: 7. Here the CDR3 reads CASSLRAGGPGEQFF. The CDR3 DNA reads as TGTGCCAGCAGTTTAAGAGCGGGGGGGCCGGGTGAGCAGTTCTTC.

This clonotype was observed many times. In nucleotides, the CDR3 is TGCGCCAGCAGCACCGGACAGGGGGACGGCTACACCTTC. Protein: CASSTGQGDGYTF. The chain couples TRBV5-1 to TRBJ1-2; 10 bases are shared with TRBD1. Germline V gives CDR1 SGHRS, CDR2 YFSETQ. The CDR3 extends over 13 amino acids. Trimming cost V 4 bases and J 8 bases; bases outside gene matches: 5. Variable domain in full (rest from reference TRBV5-1 and TRBJ1-2): KAGVTQTPRYLIKTRGQQVTLSCSPISGHRSVSWYQQTPGQGLQFLFEYFSETQRNKGNFPGRFSGRQFSNSRSEMNVSTLELGDSALYLCASSTGQGDGYTFGSGTRLTVV.

The chain recombines TRBV6-5 with TRBJ2-2, with TRBD2 as a possible D gene (5 bases). Trimming took off 6 bases at V and 6 bases at J, with 17 bases between the two ends. CDR1 is MNHEY and CDR2 is SVGAGI in the germline V gene. This CDR3 contains 15 residues. Here the CDR3 reads CASSRALEGPGELFF. CDR3 DNA: TGTGCCAGCAGCCGGGCCTTAGAGGGCCCCGGGGAGCTGTTTTTT.

This clonotype showed up just a few times. The rearrangement uses TRBV7-9 and TRBJ2-3; TRBD2 aligns across 10 bases. V shed 1 base and J 7 bases; nucleotides not matched to a gene: 5. From germline, CDR1 is SEHNR and CDR2 FQNEAQ (reference sequence). The CDR3 covers 15 residues. CDR3 in DNA: TGTGCCAGCAGCTTAGGGCTAGCGGGGGTCTATACGCAGTATTTT. Its translation is CASSLGLAGVYTQYF.